The 7 T cell receptor beta chains given below trace back to one sample, sequenced in a study of blood T cell repertoires in COVID-19. Produced via immunoSEQ multiplex PCR; TCRdb's table is partial and in-frame only. The sample shows approximately 240,000 clones, roughly 84% of them seen only once. Material: peripheral blood. These receptors came from a man aged 45-65 years who had recovered from COVID-19.

The chain is built from TRBV15 and TRBJ2-5, with 7 positions matching TRBD2. Losses at the gene ends were 3 bases for V and 0 bases for J; bases not matched to a gene: 4. From germline, CDR1 is LNHNV and CDR2 YYDKDF (reference sequence). The CDR3 length is 15 residues. The CDR3, as DNA: TGTGCCACCAGCAGGGCAGCGGGGTACCAAGAGACCCAGTACTTC. Translated, it gives CATSRAAGYQETQYF.

This clone has just one count. Other DNA sequences from this sample encode an identical CDR3 as well. This chain links TRBV27 with TRBJ2-7, with a possible D match to TRBD1 (6 bases). This CDR3 is 13 amino acids long. The V end was cut by 2 bases, the J end by 3 bases, with 8 bases between. Germline V gene sequence: CDR1 MNHEY, CDR2 SMNVEV (reference sequence). CDR3 bases: TGTGCCAGCAGTTTAGGGGGCAGCTACGAGCAGTACTTC. Translating gives CASSLGGSYEQYF.

The rearrangement uses TRBV19 and TRBJ2-2; D remains ambiguous. The CDR3 is 16 amino acids. Germline CDR1 and CDR2: LNHDA and SQIVND (reference sequence). The V end lost 4 bases, the J end lost 1 base, and 13 bases lay between the germline ends. CDR3 sequence: CASSRRQSLNTGELFF. The CDR3 DNA is TGTGCCAGTAGTAGGCGGCAGAGCCTGAACACCGGGGAGCTGTTTTTT.

The CDR3 coding sequence is TGTGCCAGCTCATCCCTGCCCACGGGACAGGGGGTGCAAGAGACCCAGTACTTC. Its protein product is CASSSLPTGQGVQETQYF. The chain joins TRBV18 to TRBJ2-5; 11 nucleotides match TRBD1. Germline V gives CDR1 KGHSH, CDR2 LQKENI. This CDR3 has 18 amino acids. V lost 5 bases, J lost 2 bases, and 13 bases stayed unmatched.

This clone has a handful of counts. Distinct nucleotide sequences in the sample also encode this CDR3. The V call is TRBV19, the J call TRBJ2-7; 8 bases line up with TRBD1. The germline V gene has CDR1 LNHDA and CDR2 SQIVND (reference sequence). The CDR3 runs 15 residues. J lost 0 bases, V lost 3 bases, and 4 bases had no gene match. CDR3: CASSIAGTGSYEQYF. For the CDR3, the DNA is TGTGCCAGTAGTATCGCTGGGACAGGCTCCTACGAGCAGTACTTC. Full variable domain (rest looked up from reference TRBV19 and TRBJ2-7): DGGITQSPKYLFRKEGQNVTLSCEQNLNHDAMYWYRQDPGQGLRLIYYSQIVNDFQKGDIAEGYSVSREKKESFPLTVTSAQKNPTAFYLCASSIAGTGSYEQYFGPGTRLTVT.

The chain recombines TRBV7-9 with TRBJ2-7; D unclear. V gave up 4 bases and J gave up 0 bases, with 16 bases separating them. This CDR3 region has 16 residues. CDR1 SEHNR and CDR2 FQNEAQ come from the germline V gene (reference sequence). The CDR3 sequence: CASSSTPVRSSYEQYF. The CDR3 bases are TGTGCCAGCAGCTCCACCCCAGTTAGGAGCTCCTACGAGCAGTACTTC.

The chain is built from TRBV7-8 and TRBJ2-2; the D is unclear. The CDR3 length is 14 residues. Per germline, CDR1 SGHVS and CDR2 FQNEAQ. V lost 3 bases, J lost 4 bases, and 9 bases lay in between. The CDR3, as DNA: TGTGCCAGCAGCTTTTTTGCTAGCACCGGGGAGCTGTTTTTT. Translation: CASSFFASTGELFF.